Listed below are T cell receptor beta chains from one sample, sequenced in a study of blood T cell repertoires in COVID-19. Profiling relied on immunoSEQ multiplex PCR, and the TCRdb table lists in-frame clones only, not all of them. The data show roughly 140,000 clones, around 80% seen once. Sequences were obtained from peripheral blood. The receptors derive from a woman between 45 and 60 years old in a cohort sampled during active or convalescent COVID-19. CDR3s include the opening cysteine and the closing phenylalanine or tryptophan. The D gene is left open where the match is weak. Size values are once, few and many counts, or a class for expanded clones, and some rows have none.

J: TRBJ1-1; D: TRBD1; V: TRBV7-3; size: -; length: 15; CDR3: CASSSQGARNTEAFF; DNA: TGTGCCAGCAGCTCACAGGGGGCGCGGAACACTGAAGCTTTCTTT
J: TRBJ1-1; D: -; V: TRBV20-1; size: -; length: 11; CDR3: CSASPVVEAFF; DNA: TGCAGTGCTAGTCCAGTGGTTGAAGCTTTCTTT
J: TRBJ1-6; D: TRBD1; V: TRBV3-1/TRBV3-2; size: -; length: 16; CDR3: CASSQGAGGMESPLHF; DNA: TGTGCCAGCAGCCAAGGGGCAGGGGGAATGGAATCACCCCTCCACTTT
J: TRBJ2-5; D: TRBD2; V: TRBV4-2; size: -; length: 16; CDR3: CASSQQLAGGAETQYF; DNA: TGTGCCAGCAGCCAGCAGCTAGCGGGGGGGGCAGAGACCCAGTACTTC
J: TRBJ1-2; D: -; V: TRBV6-7; size: -; length: 15; CDR3: CASSRRGGARGGYTF; DNA: TGTGCCAGCAGCCGACGAGGTGGGGCGCGGGGTGGCTACACCTTC
J: TRBJ1-2; D: -; V: TRBV12-3/TRBV12-4; size: -; length: 11; CDR3: CASSGNYGYTF; DNA: TGTGCCAGCAGTGGCAACTATGGCTACACCTTC
J: TRBJ2-5; D: TRBD1; V: TRBV6-1; size: -; length: 16; CDR3: CASSEMPGQGAETQYF; DNA: TGTGCCAGCAGTGAAATGCCGGGACAGGGGGCAGAGACCCAGTACTTC
J: TRBJ1-2; D: TRBD1; V: TRBV6-1; size: -; length: 14; CDR3: CASSESAGGNGYTF; DNA: TGTGCCAGCAGTGAATCGGCAGGGGGAAATGGCTACACCTTC
J: TRBJ1-5; D: -; V: TRBV7-3; size: -; length: 15; CDR3: CASSLEDYSYQPQHF; DNA: TGTGCCAGCAGCTTAGAGGACTACAGCTATCAGCCCCAGCATTTT
J: TRBJ2-1; D: TRBD1; V: TRBV7-7; size: many; length: 15; CDR3: CASSPDRVPYNEQFF; DNA: TGTGCTAGCAGCCCGGACAGGGTACCCTACAATGAGCAGTTCTTC
J: TRBJ2-2; D: -; V: TRBV25-1; size: -; length: 16; CDR3: CASSEFTAPNTGELFF; DNA: TGTGCCAGCAGTGAATTTACAGCCCCGAACACCGGGGAGCTGTTTTTT
J: TRBJ1-1; D: TRBD1; V: TRBV2; size: -; length: 14; CDR3: CASRRDSAYTEAFF; DNA: TGTGCCAGCAGAAGGGACAGCGCCTATACTGAAGCTTTCTTT
J: TRBJ1-2; D: TRBD1; V: TRBV7-6; size: -; length: 14; CDR3: CASSLGQGRDGYTF; DNA: TGTGCCAGCAGCTTAGGACAGGGAAGGGATGGCTACACCTTC
J: TRBJ2-3; D: -; V: TRBV3-1/TRBV3-2; size: once; length: 13; CDR3: CASSPGLGGTQYF; DNA: TGTGCCAGCAGCCCAGGCCTAGGAGGTACGCAGTATTTT
J: TRBJ2-5; D: -; V: TRBV2; size: few; length: 12; CDR3: CASRRVGETQYF; DNA: TGTGCCAGCAGGAGGGTCGGGGAGACCCAGTACTTC
J: TRBJ1-2; D: -; V: TRBV2; size: -; length: 13; CDR3: CASSDTPNYGYTF; DNA: TGTGCCAGCAGTGATACACCGAACTATGGCTACACCTTC
J: TRBJ1-2; D: TRBD1; V: TRBV6-6; size: -; length: 14; CDR3: CASRPGQEGYGYTF; DNA: TGTGCCAGCAGGCCGGGACAGGAGGGCTATGGCTACACCTTC
J: TRBJ1-3; D: TRBD1; V: TRBV4-1; size: -; length: 16; CDR3: CASSHGQGVSGNTIYF; DNA: TGCGCCAGCAGCCATGGGCAGGGGGTCTCTGGAAACACCATATATTTT
J: TRBJ1-5; D: TRBD1; V: TRBV28; size: -; length: 15; CDR3: CATSTPGQGDQPQHF; DNA: TGTGCCACCTCAACTCCGGGACAGGGGGATCAGCCCCAGCATTTT
J: TRBJ2-5; D: TRBD2; V: TRBV24-1; size: -; length: 17; CDR3: CATSDSTGTSFGETQYF; DNA: TGTGCCACCAGTGATTCGACCGGGACTAGCTTCGGAGAGACCCAGTACTTC
J: TRBJ1-2; D: TRBD1; V: TRBV5-4; size: once; length: 13; CDR3: CASSIDREHGYTF; DNA: TGTGCCAGCAGCATAGACAGGGAACATGGCTACACCTTC
J: TRBJ2-7; D: -; V: TRBV29-1; size: -; length: 11; CDR3: CSVGTTYEQYF; DNA: TGCAGCGTCGGGACAACCTACGAGCAGTACTTC
J: TRBJ2-3; D: TRBD2; V: TRBV5-1; size: -; length: 16; CDR3: CASGWSRGVGTDTQYF; DNA: TGCGCCAGCGGATGGAGTCGGGGGGTCGGCACAGATACGCAGTATTTT
J: TRBJ2-3; D: TRBD2; V: TRBV7-9; size: -; length: 15; CDR3: CASSLSGGPYDTQYF; DNA: TGTGCCAGCAGCTTGAGCGGGGGGCCGTATGATACGCAGTATTTT
J: TRBJ2-1; D: TRBD1; V: TRBV6-1; size: -; length: 14; CDR3: CATYNRGQDNEQFF; DNA: TGTGCCACATACAACAGGGGGCAGGACAATGAGCAGTTCTTC
J: TRBJ2-7; D: -; V: TRBV16; size: -; length: 13; CDR3: CASSQFSRHEQYF; DNA: TGTGCCAGCAGCCAATTCTCTAGACACGAGCAGTACTTC
J: TRBJ2-2; D: -; V: TRBV7-3; size: -; length: 15; CDR3: CASSLTHMNTGELFF; DNA: TGTGCCAGCAGCTTAACTCACATGAACACCGGGGAGCTGTTTTTT
J: TRBJ1-4; D: -; V: TRBV6-5; size: -; length: 13; CDR3: CASSYLTNEKLFF; DNA: TGTGCCAGCAGTTACCTGACTAATGAAAAACTGTTTTTT
J: TRBJ2-5; D: TRBD2; V: TRBV5-4; size: -; length: 16; CDR3: CASSSAGTRGLQTQYF; DNA: TGTGCCAGCAGCTCGGCCGGGACTAGGGGGTTACAGACCCAGTACTTC
J: TRBJ2-7; D: TRBD1; V: TRBV7-9; size: -; length: 16; CDR3: CASSLSGTGGTYEQYF; DNA: TGTGCCAGCAGCTTATCCGGGACAGGCGGCACCTACGAGCAGTACTTC